The next 29 T cell receptor beta chains were all read from a single sample in a study of identifying expanded T cells in peripheral blood. Here immunoSEQ multiplex PCR was the method, and the copy in TCRdb shows in-frame clones only, minus some. The sample includes around 90,000 clones, 88% of them seen just once. Sequenced material: blood. These receptors were collected from a person aged 18 to 70 in good health.

The J gene is TRBJ2-2, the V gene TRBV2, with D uncertain. The V end lost 2 bases, the J end lost 5 bases, and 3 bases lay between the germline ends. From germline, CDR1 is SNHLY and CDR2 FYNNEI. The CDR3 contains 12 residues. CDR3 loop: CASSEPTGELFF. In DNA form, the CDR3 reads TGTGCCAGCAGTGAACCAACCGGGGAGCTGTTTTTT.

J is TRBJ2-3 and V is TRBV6-1, with D maybe TRBD2 (6 bases). There are 17 residues in the CDR3. Deletions cut 1 base from V and 2 bases from J, with 16 bases between. Germline V CDR1 and CDR2: MNHNS, SASEGT. CDR3 residues: CASSEVRLAGSTDTQYF. The CDR3 DNA is TGTGCCAGCAGTGAAGTCAGGTTGGCGGGATCCACAGATACGCAGTATTTT.

The rearrangement links TRBV19 to TRBJ1-2; D call uncertain. V lost 8 bases to trimming and J lost 4 bases, with 11 bases between them. The CDR3 totals 12 residues. Per the germline V gene, CDR1 is LNHDA and CDR2 is SQIVND (reference sequence). The CDR3 spells CASSRQAYGYTF. In nucleotides, the CDR3 is TGTGCCAGTTCTCGACAAGCCTATGGCTACACCTTC.

This clone was counted a few times. The chain is built from TRBV18 and TRBJ2-7, with D possibly matching TRBD2 (7 bases). Trimming left V 2 bases short and J 6 bases short, with 17 bases between. Germline V lookup: CDR1 KGHSH, CDR2 LQKENI. The CDR3 extends over 15 amino acids. This CDR3 is CASSPRGGSGSEQYF. The CDR3 nucleotides are TGTGCCAGCTCACCAAGGGGGGGCTCTGGAAGCGAGCAGTACTTC.

The CDR3 DNA reads as TGTGCCAGCAGCCAAGGCCCTACTAGCGGGGGGTTAAATGAGCAGTTCTTC. This encodes CASSQGPTSGGLNEQFF. The rearrangement joins TRBV4-2 to TRBJ2-1, with 12 bases that match TRBD2. The ends lost 1 base at V and 7 bases at J; junction bases unmatched: 8. Germline assignment: CDR1 LGHNA and CDR2 YNFKEQ. The CDR3 contains 17 residues.

Concerning this clone itself: At the DNA level, this CDR3 is encoded by other sequences in the same sample as well. DNA of the CDR3: TGCAGCGTTGATTCGGGCTACACCGGGGAGCTGTTTTTT. This sequence encodes CSVDSGYTGELFF. V gene TRBV29-1 combines with J gene TRBJ2-2; D call uncertain. Trimming cost V 3 bases and J 3 bases, with 8 bases left between them. The CDR3 contains 13 residues. CDR1 is SQVTM, CDR2 ANQGSEA, per germline.

The chain carries TRBV6-6 and TRBJ2-7; 7 bases fit TRBD2. V was clipped by 6 bases and J by 4 bases; unmatched bases: 6. CDR3 size: 13 residues. The germline gives CDR1 MNHNY, CDR2 SVGAGI (reference sequence). CDR3 in DNA: TGTGCCAGCAGAACGGGGGGTGGGTACGAGCAGTACTTC. It yields the protein CASRTGGGYEQYF.

The chain is built from TRBV5-1 and TRBJ2-3; unclear D gene. Germline V gene lookup returns CDR1 SGHRS and CDR2 YFSETQ. Trimming took off 1 base at V and 4 bases at J, with 4 bases between the two ends. This CDR3 is built from 12 residues. The CDR3 nucleotides read TGCGCCAGCAGCTTGACGCCAGATACGCAGTATTTT. Translation: CASSLTPDTQYF.

The chain carries TRBV9 and TRBJ2-1, with D hard to call. Trimming shortened V by 0 bases and J by 6 bases, and 13 bases separated the two germline ends. CDR3 length equals 15 residues. The germline V gene has CDR1 SGDLS and CDR2 YYNGEE. In DNA form, the CDR3 reads TGTGCCAGCAGCGTAGGGGCCCCAAATCGCAATGAGCAGTTCTTC. This codes for CASSVGAPNRNEQFF.

The chain has TRBV5-1 and TRBJ2-2; TRBD2 aligns across 7 bases. The germline V gene encodes CDR1 SGHRS and CDR2 YFSETQ. CDR3 length: 15 amino acids. V lost 0 bases, J lost 8 bases, and 7 bases stayed unmatched. This CDR3 reads CASSLVTSGAGELFF. CDR3 coding DNA: TGCGCCAGCAGCTTGGTTACGAGCGGGGCTGGGGAGCTGTTTTTT.

The gene calls are TRBV13 and TRBJ2-5, with TRBD2 matching 7 bases. Germline V gene sequence: CDR1 PRHDT, CDR2 FYEKMQ (reference sequence). The CDR3 totals 15 residues. V shed 4 bases and J 2 bases; nucleotides not matched to a gene: 7. The CDR3 DNA reads TGTGCCAGCAGCTCTCAGACTAGCCCGCAAGAGACCCAGTACTTC. This gives the protein CASSSQTSPQETQYF.

The chain combines TRBV5-4 with TRBJ2-5, with a weak D call TRBD1 (5 bases). Germline CDR1 reads SGHNT; CDR2 reads YYREEE (reference sequence). The CDR3 totals 16 residues. V lost 0 bases, J lost 2 bases, and 14 bases lay in between. CDR3 region: CASSLEDTQGQETQYF. Here the CDR3 DNA reads TGTGCCAGCAGCTTGGAGGACACCCAGGGTCAAGAGACCCAGTACTTC.

The rearrangement joins TRBV30 to TRBJ2-7; 8 nucleotides line up with TRBD1. The V and J ends lost 4 bases and 0 bases, in that order; junction bases with no gene match: 8. Per germline, CDR1 GTSNPN and CDR2 SVGIG (reference sequence). The CDR3 extends over 15 amino acids. CDR3 loop: CAWIRGPQGSYEQYF. CDR3 DNA: TGTGCCTGGATCAGGGGGCCTCAGGGCTCCTACGAGCAGTACTTC.

V gene TRBV2 combines with J gene TRBJ1-5, with no clear D. The CDR3 loop spans 13 amino acids. Germline V CDR1 and CDR2: SNHLY, FYNNEI. V lost 6 bases and J 0 bases, leaving 6 bases between the germline ends. CDR3 residues: CASSQFSNQPQHF. The DNA of the CDR3 is TGTGCCAGCAGCCAGTTTAGCAATCAGCCCCAGCATTTT.

This clone has only a few counts. V usage is TRBV6-6 and J usage is TRBJ2-3, with 13 bases lining up with TRBD2. Germline loops: CDR1 MNHNY, CDR2 SVGAGI (reference sequence). V gave up 6 bases and J gave up 4 bases; unmatched junction bases: 7. The CDR3 is made up of 16 amino acids. CDR3 protein: CASSRTSGRGADTQYF. CDR3 nucleotides: TGTGCCAGCAGCCGGACTAGCGGGAGAGGGGCAGATACGCAGTATTTT.

The V call is TRBV9, the J call TRBJ1-1; D is unclear. This CDR3 spans 15 amino acids. V shed 4 bases and J shed 1 base, with 14 bases lying between them. The germline V gene encodes CDR1 SGDLS and CDR2 YYNGEE. CDR3 in DNA: TGTGCCAGCAGCCCCGGCGCGGGGAGGAACACTGAAGCTTTCTTT. Amino acid sequence: CASSPGAGRNTEAFF.

The chain uses TRBV19 and TRBJ1-4; 7 bases match TRBD1. Germline V gene data show CDR1 as LNHDA and CDR2 as SQIVND (reference sequence). Germline trimming cut 3 bases from V and 6 bases from J; bases unmatched to any gene: 7. The CDR3 contains 15 residues. CDR3 sequence reads: CASSMEGQRYEKLFF. The CDR3 coding sequence is TGTGCCAGTAGTATGGAGGGACAGAGATATGAAAAACTGTTTTTT.

The chain is built from TRBV2 and TRBJ2-7; possible D gene TRBD1, 5 bases. CDR1 is SNHLY, CDR2 FYNNEI, per germline. The CDR3 totals 10 residues. The ends were cut back, 6 bases at V and 7 bases at J, with 7 bases in the middle. In nucleotides, the CDR3 is TGTGCCAGCAGGGGGCTAGAGCAGTACTTC. This translates into CASRGLEQYF.

This clone showed up many times. The rearrangement uses TRBV9 and TRBJ2-1; possibly TRBD2 for D (7 bases). Germline-derived CDR1 and CDR2 are SGDLS and YYNGEE. V was pared by 3 bases and J by 6 bases, with 16 bases between. This CDR3 is built from 15 residues. The CDR3, as DNA: TGTGCCAGCAGCGCTAAAGGGGGAGGGGCCAATGAGCAGTTCTTC. This encodes CASSAKGGGANEQFF. The full variable domain, its missing parts supplied by reference TRBV9 and TRBJ2-1, is DSGVTQTPKHLITATGQRVTLRCSPRSGDLSVYWYQQSLDQGLQFLIQYYNGEERAKGNILERFSAQQFPDLHSELNLSSLELGDSALYFCASSAKGGGANEQFFGPGTRLTVL.

The V call is TRBV5-5, the J call TRBJ2-1, with 9 bases identical to TRBD2. Germline V gene lookup returns CDR1 SGHKS and CDR2 YYEKEE (reference sequence). There are 15 residues in the CDR3. Trimming at V came to 2 bases and at J to 10 bases, leaving 10 bases not matched to a gene. The chain's CDR3 is CASSLSGGPLREQFF. CDR3 bases: TGTGCCAGCAGCTTAAGCGGGGGGCCTTTACGGGAGCAGTTCTTC.

CDR3 in amino acids: CASSDSSGTGHDNEQFF. CDR3 DNA sequence: TGTGCCAGCAGTGACTCGTCCGGGACAGGGCACGACAATGAGCAGTTCTTC. This rearrangement joins TRBV6-4 to TRBJ2-1; 9 positions agree with TRBD1. The V gene end was trimmed by 0 bases and the J gene end by 5 bases; junction bases not matched to a gene: 8. This CDR3 has 17 residues. CDR1 is MRHNA, CDR2 SNTAGT, per germline.

The V and J genes are TRBV9 and TRBJ2-3; D is unresolved. Germline V CDR1 and CDR2: SGDLS, YYNGEE. CDR3 length equals 12 residues. The ends were cut back, 0 bases at V and 5 bases at J, with 4 bases in the middle. The CDR3 DNA reads TGTGCCAGCAGCGTAGACGGAGATACGCAGTATTTT. This encodes CASSVDGDTQYF.

This clone was recorded once. The gene calls are TRBV5-4 and TRBJ2-5; the D is unclear. Looked up from germline, CDR1 is SGHNT and CDR2 is YYREEE (reference sequence). The CDR3 sequence is 14 residues long. Trimming removed 4 bases at V and 2 bases at J, with 12 bases between. The CDR3: CASSRPGPQETQYF. The CDR3, as DNA: TGTGCCAGCAGCCGTCCGGGTCCTCAAGAGACCCAGTACTTC.

V is TRBV19 and J is TRBJ2-5; tentatively, D is TRBD1 or TRBD2 (5 bases each). Trimming left V 5 bases short and J 4 bases short, with 17 bases between. CDR1 is LNHDA, CDR2 SQIVND, per germline (reference sequence). This CDR3 has 15 residues. The CDR3 here is CASSSGAGMRETQYF. CDR3 in DNA: TGTGCCAGTAGTTCCGGGGCAGGGATGAGAGAGACCCAGTACTTC. Drawing the rest from reference TRBV19 and TRBJ2-5, the complete variable domain is DGGITQSPKYLFRKEGQNVTLSCEQNLNHDAMYWYRQDPGQGLRLIYYSQIVNDFQKGDIAEGYSVSREKKESFPLTVTSAQKNPTAFYLCASSSGAGMRETQYFGPGTRLLVL.

This clone is a singleton in its sample. This chain joins TRBV11-2 and TRBJ2-3; TRBD1 aligns across 10 bases. Trimming at V came to 3 bases and at J to 3 bases, leaving 6 bases not matched to a gene. The CDR3 covers 16 residues. Germline V lookup: CDR1 SGHAT, CDR2 FQNNGV. The CDR3 region has the DNA TGTGCCAGCAGCTTGTTATCGGGACAGGGGACAGATACGCAGTATTTT. Encoded protein: CASSLLSGQGTDTQYF.

The J gene is TRBJ2-5, the V gene TRBV5-1, with D hard to call. V lost 4 bases to trimming and J lost 0 bases, with 10 bases between them. Germline values: CDR1 SGHRS, CDR2 YFSETQ. The CDR3 contains 14 residues. Written as DNA, the CDR3 is TGCGCCAGCAGCCCCGGACGGAACCAAGAGACCCAGTACTTC. Its translation: CASSPGRNQETQYF.

This clone was recorded only once. This chain uses TRBV11-3 with TRBJ2-1; D perhaps matches TRBD2 (5 bases). The CDR3 contains 14 residues. Per germline, CDR1 SGHNT and CDR2 YENEEA. V gave up 5 bases and J gave up 10 bases, with 18 bases separating them. The CDR3 DNA follows: TGTGCCAGCAGCCCGAGGGCTACCGAGGGCGAGCAGTTCTTC. It yields the protein CASSPRATEGEQFF.

The V call is TRBV5-1, the J call TRBJ2-3; TRBD2 aligns across 10 bases. The CDR3 length is 17 residues. Trimming took 0 bases from V and 1 from J; bases not matched to a gene: 5. Per germline, CDR1 SGHRS and CDR2 YFSETQ. The CDR3 coding sequence is TGCGCCAGCAGCTTGGCCGGGCTAGCGGGGGGCACAGATACGCAGTATTTT. Its protein is CASSLAGLAGGTDTQYF.

This clone was seen just once. The chain joins TRBV6-5 to TRBJ2-5, with 9 nucleotides matching TRBD1. The germline CDR1 and CDR2 sequences are MNHEY and SVGAGI. This CDR3 region has 15 residues. V lost 2 bases, J lost 5 bases, and 6 bases stayed unmatched. CDR3 in amino acids: CASSYQDGQGETQYF. CDR3 DNA sequence: TGTGCCAGCAGTTACCAGGACGGACAGGGGGAGACCCAGTACTTC.